A selection of T cell receptor beta chains follows, all from one sample in a study of cytomegalovirus exposure and HLA in healthy donors. Repertoires were generated with immunoSEQ multiplex PCR, while TCRdb's copy carries only in-frame clones and drops some. The repertoire holds 150,000 to 200,000 clones, with 80% as singletons. The specimen was PBMCs. Receptors were obtained from a human donor in good health. The CDR3 runs from the conserved cysteine through the conserved F or W. Fields, in order: clone size, J gene, V gene, D gene, CDR3 protein, CDR3 DNA. The D gene is left open where the match is weak. Expanded clones are given a class, and other clones once, few, many or no size at all.

>few|TRBJ2-7|TRBV25-1|TRBD2
CASSGSGGRYEQYF
TGTGCCAGCAGTGGGAGCGGGGGTCGCTACGAGCAGTACTTC
>.|TRBJ2-5|TRBV2|TRBD2
CASRRTSGGPGATQYF
TGTGCCAGCAGGCGGACTAGCGGGGGGCCGGGGGCGACCCAGTACTTC
>.|TRBJ1-1|TRBV4-1|.
CASSQVPDRSYNTEAFF
TGCGCCAGCAGCCAAGTACCCGACAGAAGCTATAACACTGAAGCTTTCTTT
>once|TRBJ2-1|TRBV5-1|TRBD1
CASSPRPWTGRSNEQFF
TGCGCCAGCAGCCCTCGGCCATGGACAGGGAGGAGCAATGAGCAGTTCTTC
>.|TRBJ1-6|TRBV5-4|TRBD1
CASSSRQGGSPLHF
TGTGCCAGCAGCTCCAGACAGGGTGGCTCACCCCTCCACTTT
>.|TRBJ1-4|TRBV6-5|.
CASTALSDNEKLFF
TGTGCCAGCACGGCCCTCAGCGATAATGAAAAACTGTTTTTT
>.|TRBJ1-2|TRBV15|TRBD1
CATSRVGTGGTYTF
TGTGCCACCAGCAGAGTAGGGACAGGGGGCACCTACACCTTC
>.|TRBJ1-6|TRBV11-2|TRBD1
CASSLGSGTGGSPLHF
TGTGCCAGCAGCCTAGGCTCCGGGACAGGGGGATCACCCCTCCACTTT
>.|TRBJ1-5|TRBV4-2|TRBD1
CASSQPGQGKNQPQHF
TGTGCCAGCAGCCAACCGGGACAGGGGAAGAATCAGCCCCAGCATTTT
>.|TRBJ1-2|TRBV28|.
CASSFLQGGYGYTF
TGTGCCAGCAGTTTTCTACAGGGCGGCTACGGCTACACCTTC
>.|TRBJ2-5|TRBV18|.
CASSPLGRETQYF
TGTGCCAGCTCACCTCTAGGGAGGGAGACCCAGTACTTC
>.|TRBJ1-2|TRBV7-9|TRBD1
CASSSDRGDYGYTF
TGTGCCAGCAGCTCTGACAGGGGTGACTATGGCTACACCTTC
>.|TRBJ2-5|TRBV19|.
CASSGTFQETQYF
TGTGCCAGTAGTGGGACATTTCAAGAGACCCAGTACTTC
>.|TRBJ1-1|TRBV25-1|.
CASSAYGKISEAEAFF
TGTGCCAGCAGTGCTTATGGCAAAATCAGTGAGGCTGAAGCTTTCTTT
>once|TRBJ2-2|TRBV6-6|.
CASKGLDTNTGELFF
TGTGCCAGCAAGGGACTGGATACCAACACCGGGGAGCTGTTTTTT
>.|TRBJ2-7|TRBV10-3|.
CAISESSYEQYF
TGTGCCATCAGTGAGTCTAGCTACGAGCAGTACTTC
>.|TRBJ1-2|TRBV9|.
CASSGGVIAF
TGTGCCAGCAGCGGGGGGGTTATAGCCTTC
>.|TRBJ1-2|TRBV5-1|TRBD1
CASSQTGGENYGYTF
TGCGCCAGCAGCCAGACAGGGGGCGAGAACTATGGCTACACCTTC
>.|TRBJ2-2|TRBV18|.
CASSPSVGQSKLTGELFF
TGTGCCAGCTCACCATCGGTAGGACAGTCCAAGTTGACCGGGGAGCTGTTTTTT
>.|TRBJ2-3|TRBV7-6|TRBD2
CASSQGLAGGTDTQYF
TGTGCCAGCAGCCAGGGACTAGCGGGGGGAACAGATACGCAGTATTTT
>.|TRBJ2-7|TRBV7-2|TRBD1
CASRSKTGGFDEQYF
TGTGCCAGCAGATCAAAGACAGGGGGCTTCGACGAGCAGTACTTC
>.|TRBJ1-6|TRBV14|.
CASSQGPPCPLHF
TGTGCCAGCAGCCAAGGGCCACCCTGCCCCCTCCACTTT